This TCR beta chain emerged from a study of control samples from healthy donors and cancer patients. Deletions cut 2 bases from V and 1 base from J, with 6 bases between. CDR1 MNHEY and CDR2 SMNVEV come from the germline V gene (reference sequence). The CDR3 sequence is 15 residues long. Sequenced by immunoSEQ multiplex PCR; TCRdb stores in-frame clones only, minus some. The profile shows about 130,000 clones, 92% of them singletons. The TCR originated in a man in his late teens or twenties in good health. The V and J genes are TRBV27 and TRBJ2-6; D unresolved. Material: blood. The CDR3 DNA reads TGTGCCAGCAGTTTAGGGTATTCTGGGGCCAACGTCCTGACTTTC. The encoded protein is CASSLGYSGANVLTF.